This passage covers 24 T cell receptor beta chains from one sample sequenced in a study of CD8 T cells in ankylosing spondylitis. TCRdb redid the calling of the 5' RACE reads with MiXCR, one entry per CDR3 protein. The sample has 350,000 or so distinct CDR3 sequences, more than 9% seen once. Sequencing was performed on blood, either unsorted or a sorted T cell fraction (not recorded which). These receptors originate from a female donor with ankylosing spondylitis or in good health (not recorded which).

The chain combines TRBV6-2 or TRBV6-3 with TRBJ2-2; maybe TRBD2 (6 bases). This CDR3 contains 14 residues. V was shortened by 5 bases and J by 5 bases, with 12 bases between the two germline ends. Germline V gene sequence: CDR1 MNHEY, CDR2 SVGEGT. For the CDR3, the DNA is TGTGCCAGCAGTAACCGACTAGGTACCGGGGAGCTGTTTTTT. Its translation: CASSNRLGTGELFF.

In this sample, this clonotype turned up a few times. The V call is TRBV20-1, the J call TRBJ2-2, with D possibly being TRBD2 (5 bases). Germline assignment: CDR1 DFQATT and CDR2 SNEGSKA (reference sequence). The CDR3 spans 15 residues. V dropped 0 bases and J dropped 2 bases, with 10 bases sitting between them. This CDR3 is CSARDPGLNTGELFF. In DNA, the CDR3 is TGCAGTGCTAGAGATCCAGGACTCAACACCGGGGAGCTGTTTTTT.

In its sample, this clonotype was seen many times. The V call is TRBV5-1, the J call TRBJ2-1; no clear D gene. V shed 1 base and J shed 6 bases, with 8 bases lying between them. The CDR3 consists of 13 residues. The germline CDR1 and CDR2 sequences are SGHRS and YFSETQ. CDR3 bases: TGCGCCAGCAGCTTGTTCCCGCGCAATGAGCAGTTCTTC. Translated: CASSLFPRNEQFF.

This clonotype was found many times. The rearrangement joins TRBV20-1 to TRBJ1-2; 7 bases fit TRBD1. Germline V gene lookup returns CDR1 DFQATT and CDR2 SNEGSKA (reference sequence). This CDR3 is 17 amino acids long. The V gene end was trimmed by 2 bases and the J gene end by 3 bases; junction bases not matched to a gene: 15. CDR3 sequence reads: CSARPDLNRGIYYGYTF. For the CDR3, the DNA is TGCAGTGCTAGACCCGATCTAAACAGGGGTATTTACTATGGCTACACCTTC.

This clonotype was seen a few times. The rearrangement uses TRBV12-3 or TRBV12-4 and TRBJ1-1; the D is unclear. The CDR3 consists of 14 residues. V gave up 5 bases and J gave up 1 base, with 11 bases separating them. This CDR3 reads CASSPTYSNTEAFF. The CDR3, as DNA: TGTGCCAGCAGTCCGACGTATTCGAACACTGAAGCTTTCTTT.

This clonotype was seen many times. The chain joins TRBV20-1 to TRBJ2-2; no clear D. V was trimmed by 5 bases and J by 0 bases, leaving 7 bases between them. The CDR3 loop spans 13 amino acids. CDR1 is DFQATT and CDR2 is SNEGSKA in the germline V gene (reference sequence). In DNA, the CDR3 is TGCAGTGCTCGCGACTCGAACACCGGGGAGCTGTTTTTT. Amino acid sequence: CSARDSNTGELFF.

V and J are TRBV20-1 and TRBJ2-6, with D hard to call. The CDR3 loop spans 14 amino acids. Germline CDR1 reads DFQATT; CDR2 reads SNEGSKA (reference sequence). V was shortened by 3 bases and J by 0 bases, with 6 bases between the two germline ends. The CDR3 loop is CSARGRSGANVLTF. CDR3 nucleotides: TGCAGTGCTAGGGGCCGCTCTGGGGCCAACGTCCTGACTTTC.

In its sample, this clonotype was seen a few times. The chain is built from TRBV19 and TRBJ1-5; unclear D gene. Germline CDR1 and CDR2: LNHDA and SQIVND (reference sequence). V was cut by 0 bases and J by 5 bases, with 5 bases left in between. The CDR3 is 13 amino acids. The chain's CDR3 is CASSIDDDQPQHF. The DNA for the CDR3 is TGTGCCAGTAGTATAGATGACGATCAGCCCCAGCATTTT.

This clonotype came up once. The J gene is TRBJ2-1, the V gene TRBV11-2; 7 bases align to TRBD2. The CDR3 extends over 14 amino acids. The V and J ends lost 5 bases and 8 bases, in that order; junction bases with no gene match: 9. Germline V gives CDR1 SGHAT, CDR2 FQNNGV. CDR3: CASSAQLGGYEQFF. CDR3 bases: TGTGCCAGCAGCGCTCAGCTGGGGGGGTATGAGCAGTTCTTC.

This chain links TRBV24-1 with TRBJ2-3; 8 bases map to TRBD1. This CDR3 is built from 19 residues. Germline V gene lookup returns CDR1 KGHDR and CDR2 SFDVKD. With V trimmed by 4 bases and J by 3 bases, 17 bases remained unmatched. CDR3 sequence reads: CATSEGPSEWTGMTDTQYF. The CDR3 DNA reads as TGTGCCACCAGTGAGGGTCCCTCGGAGTGGACAGGGATGACAGATACGCAGTATTTT.

The chain employs TRBV18 and TRBJ1-2; D gene unclear. The CDR3 is 15 residues long. V lost 0 bases to trimming and J lost 4 bases, with 12 bases between them. Per the germline V gene, CDR1 is KGHSH and CDR2 is LQKENI. Here the CDR3 reads CASSPPYRLGYGYTF. CDR3 nucleotide sequence: TGTGCCAGCTCACCACCGTACCGGCTAGGCTATGGCTACACCTTC.

This clonotype showed up just a few times. This sequence joins TRBV4-3 and TRBJ2-7; unclear D gene. This CDR3 has 15 residues. The V and J ends lost 0 bases and 4 bases respectively, with 13 bases between them. Germline CDR1 is LGHNA and CDR2 is YSLEER. As DNA, the CDR3 is TGCGCCAGCAGCCAAGAGATGACCGTCAAGTACGAGCAGTACTTC. This gives the protein CASSQEMTVKYEQYF.

This clonotype has ten or more counts. This chain uses TRBV25-1 with TRBJ2-1; TRBD2 might be the D (5 bases). This CDR3 region has 15 residues. The germline V gene encodes CDR1 MGHDK and CDR2 SYGVNS. V dropped 4 bases and J dropped 0 bases, with 10 bases sitting between them. DNA of the CDR3: TGTGCCAGCAGTGGGAGCGGAGGCTCCTACAATGAGCAGTTCTTC. This translates into CASSGSGGSYNEQFF.

This clonotype was observed many times. V is TRBV11-3 and J is TRBJ2-2, with D uncertain. CDR1 and CDR2 from the germline V gene are SGHNT and YENEEA. The CDR3 sequence is 14 residues long. Trimming left V 5 bases short and J 2 bases short, with 9 bases between. CDR3 nucleotide sequence: TGTGCCAGCAGCGTGACTCGTAACACCGGGGAGCTGTTTTTT. Amino acids: CASSVTRNTGELFF.

This chain uses TRBV5-7 with TRBJ2-7, with TRBD1 matching over 7 bases. TRBV5-7 qualifies as an ORF whose function is uncertain. The CDR3 runs to 17 residues. V was pared by 4 bases and J by 2 bases, with 15 bases of the junction left unmatched. DNA of the CDR3: TGTGCCAGCAGCGACCTGACAGGGACCAGCCAGACCTACGAGCAGTACTTC. Its protein product is CASSDLTGTSQTYEQYF.

Points on this clonotype: The junction departs from germline at one end; a sequencing error may be responsible. The chain has TRBV29-1 and TRBJ1-6; D perhaps matches TRBD1 (5 bases). This CDR3 has 14 amino acids. Germline V gene data show CDR1 as SQVTM and CDR2 as ANQGSEA. The CDR3 sequence: CSVKERDDNSPLPF. The DNA of the CDR3 is TGCAGCGTGAAAGAGAGGGACGATAATTCACCCCTCCCCTTT.

This clonotype was detected many times. The chain has TRBV4-2 and TRBJ1-5, with D perhaps matching TRBD1 (5 bases). The germline V and J ends were trimmed by 0 bases and 4 bases, with 13 bases remaining between them. Germline CDR1 and CDR2: LGHNA and YNFKEQ. The CDR3 runs 16 residues. DNA for the CDR3: TGTGCCAGCAGCCAAGATCTCGGCGGGGGAAATCAGCCCCAGCATTTT. Translation gives CASSQDLGGGNQPQHF.

This clonotype was seen only a few times. This chain uses TRBV5-6 with TRBJ2-3; 7 bases agree with TRBD2. The CDR3 sequence is 16 residues long. V lost 4 bases to trimming and J lost 0 bases; unmatched junction nucleotides: 8. From germline, CDR1 is SGHDT and CDR2 YYEEEE. CDR3 coding DNA: TGTGCCAGCAGCCTCTCGGGACTACGGAGCACAGATACGCAGTATTTT. As protein: CASSLSGLRSTDTQYF.

This clonotype was counted at least ten times. The chain is built from TRBV20-1 and TRBJ1-2; perhaps TRBD1 as D (5 bases). The germline V gene has CDR1 DFQATT and CDR2 SNEGSKA (reference sequence). The V end was cut by 4 bases, the J end by 4 bases, with 13 bases between. The CDR3 covers 13 residues. CDR3 in amino acids: CSAIEDTSYGYTF. The CDR3 DNA reads as TGCAGTGCTATAGAGGACACCTCCTATGGCTACACCTTC.

This clonotype was detected once. It is likely a read error: a sequence one base away is far more abundant. V and J are TRBV5-1 and TRBJ2-5; D gene unclear. Trimming shortened V by 4 bases and J by 3 bases, and 4 bases separated the two germline ends. This CDR3 region has 11 residues. Per the germline V gene, CDR1 is SGHRS and CDR2 is YFSETQ. For the CDR3, the DNA is TGCGCCAGCAGCACTGAAGAGACCCAGTACTTC. Its translation is CASSTEETQYF.

This clonotype was picked up many times. The V and J genes are TRBV20-1 and TRBJ1-1; D remains unclear. V shed 6 bases and J shed 5 bases, with 16 bases lying between them. The CDR3 has 13 amino acids. CDR1 is DFQATT, CDR2 SNEGSKA, per germline (reference sequence). CDR3 protein: CSARKGWGTEAFF. The CDR3 DNA sequence: TGCAGTGCCAGGAAGGGTTGGGGAACTGAAGCTTTCTTT.

V usage is TRBV18 and J usage is TRBJ2-5, with no clear D. The CDR3 totals 11 residues. The germline V gene has CDR1 KGHSH and CDR2 LQKENI. Trimming pared 3 bases from V and 5 bases from J, leaving 4 bases between. CDR3 sequence (DNA): TGTGCCAGCTCACCCATGGAGACCCAGTACTTC. Translated, it gives CASSPMETQYF.

This clonotype was recorded many times. This chain joins TRBV2 and TRBJ1-1; D might be TRBD1 (5 bases). Per the germline V gene, CDR1 is SNHLY and CDR2 is FYNNEI. This CDR3 comprises 13 residues. Trimming shortened V by 0 bases and J by 8 bases, and 10 bases separated the two germline ends. CDR3 sequence reads: CASSEAGEVEAFF. The DNA for the CDR3 is TGTGCCAGCAGTGAAGCGGGGGAAGTCGAAGCTTTCTTT.

The sample holds a few counts of this clonotype. The V and J genes are TRBV20-1 and TRBJ2-7; D possibly matches TRBD1 or TRBD2 (5 bases each). V lost 6 bases to trimming and J lost 9 bases, with 21 bases between them. The CDR3 covers 13 residues. The germline V gene encodes CDR1 DFQATT and CDR2 SNEGSKA (reference sequence). The CDR3 protein is CSAPKPGRQGQYF. The CDR3 DNA follows: TGCAGTGCGCCTAAACCGGGACGCCAGGGGCAGTACTTC.